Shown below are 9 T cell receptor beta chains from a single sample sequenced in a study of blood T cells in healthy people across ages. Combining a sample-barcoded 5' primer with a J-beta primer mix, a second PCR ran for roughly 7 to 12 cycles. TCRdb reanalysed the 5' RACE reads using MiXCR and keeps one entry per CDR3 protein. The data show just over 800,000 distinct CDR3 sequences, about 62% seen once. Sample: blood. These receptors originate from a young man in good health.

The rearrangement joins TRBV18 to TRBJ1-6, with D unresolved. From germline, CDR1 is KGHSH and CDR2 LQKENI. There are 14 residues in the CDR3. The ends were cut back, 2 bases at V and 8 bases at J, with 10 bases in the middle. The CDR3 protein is CASSPSGRDSPLHF. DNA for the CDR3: TGTGCCAGCTCACCATCGGGAAGGGATTCACCCCTCCACTTT.

The CDR3 sequence is CASTGRDTEAFF. The CDR3 DNA follows: TGTGCCAGCACGGGGCGAGACACTGAAGCTTTCTTT. J is TRBJ1-1 and V is TRBV9; TRBD1 might be the D (5 bases). Germline CDR1 and CDR2: SGDLS and YYNGEE. The V end lost 6 bases, the J end lost 3 bases, and 9 bases lay between the germline ends. The CDR3 is 12 residues long.

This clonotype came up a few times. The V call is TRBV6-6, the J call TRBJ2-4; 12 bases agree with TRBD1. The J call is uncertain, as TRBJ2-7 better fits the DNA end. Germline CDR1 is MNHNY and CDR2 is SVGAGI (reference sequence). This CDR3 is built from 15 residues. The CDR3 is CASSYSGQGAHEQYF. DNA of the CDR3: TGTGCCAGCAGTTACTCGGGACAGGGGGCCCACGAGCAGTACTTC.

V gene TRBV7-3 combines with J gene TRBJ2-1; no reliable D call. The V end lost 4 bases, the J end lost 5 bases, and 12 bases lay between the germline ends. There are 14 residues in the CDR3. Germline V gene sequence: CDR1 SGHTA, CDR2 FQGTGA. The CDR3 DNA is TGTGCCAGCAGCTCCCAAGGGTCCAACAATGAGCAGTTCTTC. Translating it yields CASSSQGSNNEQFF.

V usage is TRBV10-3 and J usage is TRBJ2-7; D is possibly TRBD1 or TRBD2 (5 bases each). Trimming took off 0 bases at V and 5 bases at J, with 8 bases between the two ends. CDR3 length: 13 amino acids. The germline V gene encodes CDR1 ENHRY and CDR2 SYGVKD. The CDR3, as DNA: TGTGCCATCAGTGAGTCGGGGACCGACGAGCAGTACTTC. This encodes CAISESGTDEQYF.

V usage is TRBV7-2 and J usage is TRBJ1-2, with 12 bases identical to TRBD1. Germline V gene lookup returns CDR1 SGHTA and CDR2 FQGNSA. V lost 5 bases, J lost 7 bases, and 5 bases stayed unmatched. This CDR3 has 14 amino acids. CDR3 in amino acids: CASSPRDRGLGYTF. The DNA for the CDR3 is TGTGCCAGCAGCCCCCGGGACAGGGGGCTTGGCTACACCTTC.

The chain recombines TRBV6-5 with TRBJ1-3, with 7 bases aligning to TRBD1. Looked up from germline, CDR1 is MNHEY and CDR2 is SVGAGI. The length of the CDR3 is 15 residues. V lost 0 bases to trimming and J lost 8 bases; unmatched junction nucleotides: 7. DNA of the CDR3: TGTGCCAGCAGTTACTCGGGACAGTTCCTGGACACCATATATTTT. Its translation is CASSYSGQFLDTIYF.

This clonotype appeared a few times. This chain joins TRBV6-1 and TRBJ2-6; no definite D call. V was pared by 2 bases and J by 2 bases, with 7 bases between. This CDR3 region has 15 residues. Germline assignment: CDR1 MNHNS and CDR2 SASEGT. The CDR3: CASSEPGAGANVLTF. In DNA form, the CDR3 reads TGTGCCAGCAGTGAACCAGGAGCTGGGGCCAACGTCCTGACTTTC.

CDR3 in DNA: TGTGCCAGCAGCCAAGATCTTGGCACCCTGGGGCAGTACTTC. Translating gives CASSQDLGTLGQYF. This chain connects TRBV14 to TRBJ2-5; D unclear. Trimming stripped 0 bases from V and 11 bases from J, with 16 bases between. Germline V lookup: CDR1 SGHDN, CDR2 FVKESK. This CDR3 has 14 amino acids.